One and the same sample provided the 28 T cell receptor beta chains below, sequenced in a study of blood T cell repertoires in COVID-19. Assay: immunoSEQ multiplex PCR; the TCRdb copy retains only in-frame clones and omits some. In the table there are about 100,000 clones, roughly 92% of which are singletons. Source material: peripheral blood. The receptors stem from a man aged 45-65 years with active COVID-19.

The chain joins TRBV19 to TRBJ1-1, with unresolved D. This CDR3 has 17 residues. Germline V gives CDR1 LNHDA, CDR2 SQIVND (reference sequence). Trimming took off 4 bases at V and 0 bases at J, with 18 bases between the two ends. DNA of the CDR3: TGTGCCAGTAGTAGCAGCACCCGGGGTATATTGAACACTGAAGCTTTCTTT. Residues: CASSSSTRGILNTEAFF.

This sequence joins TRBV19 and TRBJ1-4; D possibly corresponds to TRBD1 (5 bases). Trimming removed 6 bases from V and 4 bases from J, with 18 bases in between. The CDR3 sequence is 16 residues long. Germline V CDR1 and CDR2: LNHDA, SQIVND (reference sequence). In nucleotides, the CDR3 is TGTGCCAGTAGCCCCTCTCTCAGGGCCATTAATGAAAAACTGTTTTTT. Amino acids: CASSPSLRAINEKLFF.

V and J are TRBV18 and TRBJ2-2; D perhaps matches TRBD2 (5 bases). Looked up from germline, CDR1 is KGHSH and CDR2 is LQKENI. CDR3 length: 14 amino acids. V was cut by 5 bases and J by 1 base, with 8 bases left in between. The CDR3 loop is CASSYGKNTGELFF. The CDR3 bases are TGTGCCAGCTCATACGGGAAGAACACCGGGGAGCTGTTTTTT.

J is TRBJ2-3 and V is TRBV6-5, with a weak D call TRBD1 (5 bases). This CDR3 has 12 residues. CDR1 is MNHEY, CDR2 SVGAGI, per germline. With 6 bases removed from V and 7 bases from J, the gap between germline ends came to 11 bases. For the CDR3, the DNA is TGTGCCAGCAGACCAGGGTACAATACGCAGTATTTT. Translated, it gives CASRPGYNTQYF.

The sample holds one count of this clone. V gene TRBV10-3 combines with J gene TRBJ2-1; D not certain. Trimming shortened V by 2 bases and J by 0 bases, and 5 bases separated the two germline ends. The germline gives CDR1 ENHRY, CDR2 SYGVKD. The CDR3 length is 14 residues. For the CDR3, the DNA is TGTGCCATCAGTGAGGAGGACTCCTACAATGAGCAGTTCTTC. Amino acids: CAISEEDSYNEQFF.

This clone was observed a single time. The gene calls are TRBV9 and TRBJ1-5; possibly TRBD1 for D (6 bases). V shed 0 bases and J shed 1 base, with 11 bases lying between them. The CDR3 runs to 16 residues. Germline assignment: CDR1 SGDLS and CDR2 YYNGEE. The CDR3 DNA sequence: TGTGCCAGCAGCGTAGGAACAGGGACGAGCAATCAGCCCCAGCATTTT. This translates into CASSVGTGTSNQPQHF.

This clone was counted a single time. This CDR3 reads CASSLVREGMDTQYF. For the CDR3, the DNA is TGCGCCAGCAGCTTGGTGCGGGAGGGTATGGATACGCAGTATTTT. The rearrangement links TRBV5-1 to TRBJ2-3, with 9 bases aligning to TRBD2. The CDR3 spans 15 residues. V was clipped by 0 bases and J by 6 bases; unmatched bases: 5. Germline V CDR1 and CDR2: SGHRS, YFSETQ.

This sequence joins TRBV29-1 and TRBJ1-1; D is uncertain. This CDR3 is built from 9 residues. Deletions cut 3 bases from V and 8 bases from J, with 4 bases between. Germline CDR1 is SQVTM and CDR2 is ANQGSEA. DNA of the CDR3: TGCAGCGTTGACAGAGAAGCTTTCTTT. This sequence encodes CSVDREAFF.

The chain carries TRBV29-1 and TRBJ2-1; D is perhaps TRBD2 (5 bases). Trimming left V 4 bases short and J 3 bases short, with 16 bases between. Germline-derived CDR1 and CDR2 are SQVTM and ANQGSEA. This CDR3 has 15 amino acids. CDR3 DNA: TGCAGCGTTGCACTAGAGGCTGTATACTACAATGAGCAGTTCTTC. It yields the protein CSVALEAVYYNEQFF.

The chain employs TRBV5-1 and TRBJ2-5, with a weak D call TRBD1 (6 bases). CDR1 and CDR2 from the germline V gene are SGHRS and YFSETQ. The CDR3 spans 14 residues. V dropped 2 bases and J dropped 1 base, with 9 bases sitting between them. The CDR3 loop reads CASSLTGSQETQYF. The CDR3 region has the DNA TGCGCCAGCAGCTTAACAGGGAGCCAAGAGACCCAGTACTTC.

The V call is TRBV3-1 (or the pseudogene TRBV3-2), the J call TRBJ2-1, with 14 bases aligning to TRBD2. The V gene end was trimmed by 4 bases and the J gene end by 6 bases; junction bases not matched to a gene: 2. The CDR3 is 15 residues long. The V gene's germline CDR1 is LGHDT and CDR2 YNNKEL (reference sequence). The CDR3 here is CASSPGLAGGNEQFF. CDR3 DNA: TGTGCCAGCAGCCCAGGACTAGCGGGGGGCAATGAGCAGTTCTTC.

This chain links TRBV13 with TRBJ2-2; TRBD1 aligns across 8 bases. This CDR3 region has 15 residues. V shed 3 bases and J 5 bases; nucleotides not matched to a gene: 5. CDR1 and CDR2 from the germline V gene are PRHDT and FYEKMQ (reference sequence). The chain's CDR3 is CASSLVQGGTGELFF. The CDR3 nucleotides read TGTGCCAGCAGCTTGGTACAGGGGGGAACCGGGGAGCTGTTTTTT.

V gene TRBV19 combines with J gene TRBJ2-6; D uncertain. Germline CDR1 LNHDA, CDR2 SQIVND (reference sequence). V was trimmed by 1 base and J by 3 bases, leaving 7 bases between them. The CDR3 runs to 15 residues. CDR3 region: CASSIGLGGANVLTF. In DNA form, the CDR3 reads TGTGCCAGTAGTATAGGCCTCGGTGGGGCCAACGTCCTGACTTTC.

The rearrangement uses TRBV5-1 and TRBJ2-2, with 11 bases that match TRBD2. Germline CDR1 reads SGHRS; CDR2 reads YFSETQ. This CDR3 region has 15 residues. The junction had 7 bases not matched to a gene; V was cut back by 5 bases and J by 7 bases. CDR3 nucleotides: TGCGCCAGCAGGCCCCTAGCGGGAGGAGTCGGGGAGCTGTTTTTT. This sequence encodes CASRPLAGGVGELFF.

The V gene is TRBV5-6, the J gene TRBJ2-1; D might be TRBD2 (5 bases). Trimming removed 2 bases from V and 10 bases from J, with 7 bases in between. The CDR3 loop spans 11 amino acids. Germline V CDR1 and CDR2: SGHDT, YYEEEE. The CDR3 nucleotides are TGTGCCAGCAGCTTTCAGCGGGAGCAGTTCTTC. Amino acids: CASSFQREQFF.

The chain recombines TRBV10-1 with TRBJ2-3; D may be TRBD1 (5 bases). The CDR3 covers 13 residues. CDR1 is WNHNN, CDR2 SYGVQD, per germline (reference sequence). Trimming left V 4 bases short and J 1 base short, with 6 bases between. The CDR3 DNA reads as TGCGCCAGCAGTGCCAGGGGCACAGATACGCAGTATTTT. Protein sequence: CASSARGTDTQYF.

The rearrangement uses TRBV19 and TRBJ1-6; the D is unclear. Trimming removed 8 bases at V and 7 bases at J, with 12 bases between. This CDR3 contains 13 residues. Per the germline V gene, CDR1 is LNHDA and CDR2 is SQIVND (reference sequence). CDR3 sequence (DNA): TGTGCCAGTGGATCAGGAACCAATTCACCCCTCCACTTT. The encoded protein is CASGSGTNSPLHF.

The chain recombines TRBV24-1 with TRBJ2-1; 10 bases agree with TRBD2. Looked up from germline, CDR1 is KGHDR and CDR2 is SFDVKD. V gave up 3 bases and J gave up 7 bases; unmatched junction bases: 8. This CDR3 has 16 residues. CDR3 nucleotide sequence: TGTGCCACCAGTGATGGGAAAGCGGGAGGGGGGAATGAGCAGTTCTTC. Its translation is CATSDGKAGGGNEQFF.

This chain uses TRBV7-8 with TRBJ2-5; D not resolved. The germline V gene encodes CDR1 SGHVS and CDR2 FQNEAQ. The CDR3 totals 17 residues. Deletions cut 3 bases from V and 5 bases from J, with 22 bases between. CDR3 DNA: TGTGCCAGCAGCTTCTCCAGGCGAGTTTACCCTCCGGAGACCCAGTACTTC. Its translation: CASSFSRRVYPPETQYF.

The chain combines TRBV25-1 with TRBJ1-1, with no clear D. From germline, CDR1 is MGHDK and CDR2 SYGVNS. The length of the CDR3 is 15 residues. Trimming took off 2 bases at V and 1 base at J, with 11 bases between the two ends. The CDR3 bases are TGTGCCAGCAGTGAACCCGGAGGAACGAACACTGAAGCTTTCTTT. The encoded protein is CASSEPGGTNTEAFF.

This clone was detected once. This chain connects TRBV3-1 (or the pseudogene TRBV3-2) to TRBJ1-2; D gene uncertain. The V gene lost 1 base and the J gene lost 5 bases, with 5 bases spanning the gap. Germline V gives CDR1 LGHDT, CDR2 YNNKEL (reference sequence). This CDR3 has 12 residues. As DNA, the CDR3 is TGTGCCAGCAGCCAAGTTGCGTATGGCTACACCTTC. This translates into CASSQVAYGYTF.

The chain carries TRBV7-2 and TRBJ2-3, with no clear D. V gave up 5 bases and J gave up 6 bases, with 12 bases separating them. Germline CDR1 is SGHTA and CDR2 is FQGNSA. The CDR3 contains 13 residues. CDR3 sequence: CASSRSGSDTQYF. In nucleotides, the CDR3 is TGTGCCAGCAGCCGGAGTGGTTCTGATACGCAGTATTTT.

The chain has TRBV19 and TRBJ1-3; TRBD1 matches at 7 bases. CDR3 size: 18 residues. Germline V gene data show CDR1 as LNHDA and CDR2 as SQIVND (reference sequence). The ends lost 5 bases at V and 4 bases at J; junction bases unmatched: 17. The CDR3 nucleotides are TGTGCCAGTAGTCCCATTTGGAGAGGGGGCGCGGAGGGAAACACCATATATTTT. Its protein is CASSPIWRGGAEGNTIYF.

V usage is TRBV10-3 and J usage is TRBJ2-7; 8 positions agree with TRBD2. The CDR3 is made up of 13 amino acids. Germline CDR1 reads ENHRY; CDR2 reads SYGVKD. Unmatched junction bases numbered 3, after V lost 4 bases and J lost 4 bases. The CDR3 DNA is TGTGCCATCAGTGCGGTAGCGGGGTACGAGCAGTACGTC. This encodes CAISAVAGYEQYV.

The chain joins TRBV21-1 to TRBJ2-7; TRBD2, the D gene given by the table, was not confirmed from the DNA. TRBV21-1 is a pseudogene locus. The CDR3 spans 13 residues. CDR3 DNA: TGTGCCAGCAGCAAAGAATCGGAGGAAAATGGGTACGTC. Translation gives CASSKESEENGYV.

J is TRBJ1-3 and V is TRBV5-6; D not resolved. This CDR3 has 15 amino acids. Germline CDR1 reads SGHDT; CDR2 reads YYEEEE. The germline V and J ends were trimmed by 1 base and 1 base, with 9 bases remaining between them. The CDR3 region has the DNA TGTGCCAGCAGCTTGACCCGAGGGTCTGGAAACACCATATATTTT. Amino acids: CASSLTRGSGNTIYF.

The rearrangement uses TRBV18 and TRBJ1-2, with TRBD1 matching 7 bases. The germline gives CDR1 KGHSH, CDR2 LQKENI. The junction had 1 base not matched to a gene; V was cut back by 1 base and J by 2 bases. The CDR3 extends over 14 amino acids. In DNA, the CDR3 is TGTGCCAGCTCACCACAGGGACAGAACTATGGCTACACCTTC. It specifies CASSPQGQNYGYTF.

This clone appeared a single time. The chain couples TRBV21-1 to TRBJ2-4; TRBD2, the D gene given by the table, was not confirmed from the DNA. TRBV21-1 is an annotated pseudogene. This CDR3 is 23 amino acids long. DNA for the CDR3: TGTGCCAGCAGCAACCAGAACGCGGGACTAGCGGGAGTCGGGGTGATAGCCAAAAACATTCAGTACTTC. It translates to CASSNQNAGLAGVGVIAKNIQYF.